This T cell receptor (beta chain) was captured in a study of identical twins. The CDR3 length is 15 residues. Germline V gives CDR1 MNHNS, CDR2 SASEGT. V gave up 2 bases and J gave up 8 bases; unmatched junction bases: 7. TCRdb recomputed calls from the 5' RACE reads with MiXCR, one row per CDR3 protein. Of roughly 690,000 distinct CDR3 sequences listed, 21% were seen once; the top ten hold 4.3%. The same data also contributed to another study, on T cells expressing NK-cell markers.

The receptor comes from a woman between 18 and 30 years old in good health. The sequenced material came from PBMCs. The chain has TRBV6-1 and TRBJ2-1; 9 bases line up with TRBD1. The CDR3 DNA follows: TGTGCCAGCAGTGAACGAGACAGGGGGTTCGATGAGCAGTTCTTC. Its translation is CASSERDRGFDEQFF.